This T cell receptor (beta chain) originates from a study of cytomegalovirus exposure and HLA in healthy donors. On the study more broadly: Earlier work reported 95 million to 130 million unique TCR beta sequences from 150 million to 200 million T cells.

The PCR ran on 60 Vbeta and 13 Jbeta primers. Sequencing was performed with immunoSEQ multiplex PCR; in TCRdb, only in-frame clones are kept and a portion is missing. The data hold approximately 190,000 clones, with 82% observed a single time. Points from the study as a whole: A highly shared variant cluster was judged a likely technical artifact. For TCR beta chains, V- and J-gene trimming was later linked to a missense DCLRE1C variant.

For this clone: Its specificity is unknown.

Between the trimmed V and J ends, which lost 0 bases and 10 bases, there was a span of 19 bases. The CDR3 totals 16 residues. Germline V CDR1 and CDR2: LNHNV, YYDKDF (reference sequence). Material for sequencing was PBMCs. The sequence was collected from a woman aged 18-29 years in good health and CMV-seronegative. This chain uses TRBV15 with TRBJ2-1, with a possible D match to TRBD1 (8 bases). The CDR3 DNA reads TGTGCCACCAGCAGAGAAAGGACAGGGAGTAGCGGGGAGCAGTTCTTC. Translation: CATSRERTGSSGEQFF.